A single sample gave rise to the 15 T cell receptor beta chains below, sequenced in a study of CD8 T cells in Susac syndrome. RNA, at about 0.5 to 1 ug, was reverse transcribed with random hexamers. TCRdb processed the immunoSEQ multiplex PCR reads anew with MiXCR; each CDR3 protein has one entry. The sample shows roughly 400,000 distinct CDR3 sequences, approximately 85% of them seen only once. The sequenced sample was CD8+ T cells from PBMCs. These receptors came from a human donor with multiple sclerosis.

The chain has TRBV20-1 and TRBJ2-1, with D unclear. Germline V gives CDR1 DFQATT, CDR2 SNEGSKA (reference sequence). The CDR3 has 14 residues. V shed 0 bases and J shed 4 bases, with 10 bases lying between them. The CDR3 loop is CSARDFDAYNEQFF. The DNA for the CDR3 is TGCAGTGCTAGAGATTTCGACGCATACAATGAGCAGTTCTTC.

This clonotype has a handful of counts. The J gene is TRBJ1-2, the V gene TRBV6-1, with a possible D match to TRBD1 (6 bases). Germline CDR1 reads MNHNS; CDR2 reads SASEGT. With 8 bases removed from V and 4 bases from J, the gap between germline ends came to 14 bases. The CDR3 extends over 13 amino acids. The CDR3: CASSEGGGYGYTF. CDR3 nucleotides: TGTGCCAGCTCTGAAGGGGGAGGCTATGGCTACACCTTC.

The chain couples TRBV30 to TRBJ2-5, with unresolved D. Germline V CDR1 and CDR2: GTSNPN, SVGIG (reference sequence). The CDR3 spans 13 residues. Trimming removed 5 bases at V and 4 bases at J, with 14 bases between. CDR3 amino acids: CAWSDDSRETQYF. For the CDR3, the DNA is TGTGCCTGGTCGGACGATTCACGAGAGACCCAGTACTTC. Full variable domain (missing parts from reference TRBV30 and TRBJ2-5): SQTIHQWPATLVQPVGSPLSLECTVEGTSNPNLYWYRQAAGRGLQLLFYSVGIGQISSEVPQNLSASRPQDRQFILSSKKLLLSDSGFYLCAWSDDSRETQYFGPGTRLLVL.

The chain uses TRBV27 and TRBJ2-1; D is unclear. CDR3 length: 12 residues. In germline, CDR1 is MNHEY, CDR2 SMNVEV (reference sequence). V was clipped by 7 bases and J by 7 bases, with 11 bases between them. The CDR3 spells CASISAGNEQFF. In DNA form, the CDR3 reads TGTGCCAGCATCTCCGCCGGGAATGAGCAGTTCTTC.

The chain recombines TRBV28 with TRBJ2-3; TRBD2 might be the D (6 bases). Per the germline V gene, CDR1 is MDHEN and CDR2 is SYDVKM. Trimming removed 5 bases from V and 0 bases from J, with 18 bases in between. The CDR3 spans 17 residues. CDR3 region: CASSPRDFHTSTDTQYF. CDR3 bases: TGTGCCAGCAGTCCCCGGGACTTCCACACTAGCACAGATACGCAGTATTTT.

This clonotype turned up a few times. The chain has TRBV11-2 and TRBJ2-7; 8 bases agree with TRBD1. This CDR3 region has 15 residues. Germline-derived CDR1 and CDR2 are SGHAT and FQNNGV. V trimming: 4 bases; J trimming: 4 bases; junction bases outside the gene matches: 9. The CDR3 DNA sequence: TGTGCCAGCAGCTCTAGTCGGGACAGGATGTACGAGCAGTACTTC. As protein: CASSSSRDRMYEQYF.

In DNA, the CDR3 is TGCAGCGTTGAGGGACGGGTGAACACTGAAGCTTTCTTT. Protein sequence: CSVEGRVNTEAFF. This sequence joins TRBV29-1 and TRBJ1-1; D may be TRBD1 (5 bases). The germline V gene has CDR1 SQVTM and CDR2 ANQGSEA. The V and J ends lost 3 bases and 0 bases respectively, with 8 bases between them. CDR3 length: 13 amino acids.

The J gene is TRBJ1-4, the V gene TRBV7-6; possible D gene TRBD1, 5 bases. Germline V gene lookup returns CDR1 SGHVS and CDR2 FNYEAQ. There are 15 residues in the CDR3. V was shortened by 5 bases and J by 6 bases, with 16 bases between the two germline ends. The CDR3 region is CASSPYRGVDEKLFF. DNA of the CDR3: TGTGCCAGCAGCCCATACCGGGGGGTGGATGAAAAACTGTTTTTT.

There are a few counts of this clonotype. The chain carries TRBV30 and TRBJ1-6, with a possible D match to TRBD1 (5 bases). With 4 bases removed from V and 7 bases from J, the gap between germline ends came to 17 bases. CDR3 length equals 15 residues. CDR1 is GTSNPN and CDR2 is SVGIG in the germline V gene (reference sequence). The CDR3 spells CAWNSAVGVNSPLHF. The CDR3 DNA is TGTGCCTGGAACTCCGCGGTGGGGGTCAATTCACCCCTCCACTTT. The full variable domain, in which reference TRBV30 and TRBJ1-6 provide the parts outside the CDR3, is SQTIHQWPATLVQPVGSPLSLECTVEGTSNPNLYWYRQAAGRGLQLLFYSVGIGQISSEVPQNLSASRPQDRQFILSSKKLLLSDSGFYLCAWNSAVGVNSPLHFGNGTRLTVT.

The chain uses TRBV27 and TRBJ2-1; D possibly corresponds to TRBD2 (5 bases). CDR3 size: 12 residues. V was pared by 3 bases and J by 8 bases, with 8 bases between. CDR1 MNHEY and CDR2 SMNVEV come from the germline V gene (reference sequence). Written as DNA, the CDR3 is TGTGCCAGCAGTTTTGTCGGGGATGAGCAGTTCTTC. Translating it yields CASSFVGDEQFF.

The count of this clonotype is one. The chain is built from TRBV7-9 and TRBJ2-3; 8 nucleotides match TRBD2. This CDR3 has 16 amino acids. The germline V gene has CDR1 SEHNR and CDR2 FQNEAQ (reference sequence). Trimming at V came to 5 bases and at J to 4 bases, leaving 11 bases not matched to a gene. CDR3 bases: TGTGCCAGCAGCCCGGGGGGAGCGGGGGTTGCAGATACGCAGTATTTT. Amino acid sequence: CASSPGGAGVADTQYF.

The chain uses TRBV6-6 and TRBJ1-2, with TRBD1 matching over 8 bases. The CDR3 spans 15 residues. Germline V gene sequence: CDR1 MNHNY, CDR2 SVGAGI (reference sequence). The J segment lost 5 bases and the V segment lost 4 bases, leaving 9 bases of the junction unmatched. For the CDR3, the DNA is TGTGCCAGCAGTTTCCTATTCAGGGGGCCGTATGGCTACACCTTC. Amino acids: CASSFLFRGPYGYTF.

The chain uses TRBV7-9 and TRBJ2-3; 7 bases are shared with TRBD1. The CDR3 runs 16 residues. The germline V gene encodes CDR1 SEHNR and CDR2 FQNEAQ (reference sequence). V gave up 5 bases and J gave up 0 bases; unmatched junction bases: 8. CDR3 DNA: TGTGCCAGCAGCCGGAGGACAGGACAAAGCACAGATACGCAGTATTTT. Protein product: CASSRRTGQSTDTQYF.

V and J are TRBV5-4 and TRBJ2-3; D is perhaps TRBD2 (5 bases). Trimming shortened V by 2 bases and J by 4 bases, and 8 bases separated the two germline ends. CDR3 length equals 13 residues. CDR1 and CDR2 (germline): SGHNT, YYREEE (reference sequence). The CDR3 DNA sequence: TGTGCCAGCAGCTTCCCCGGGGCAGATACGCAGTATTTT. Encoded protein: CASSFPGADTQYF.

The chain is built from TRBV5-4 and TRBJ1-1; possible D gene TRBD1, 5 bases. The V end was cut by 6 bases, the J end by 6 bases, with 9 bases between. This CDR3 comprises 11 residues. Germline CDR1 SGHNT, CDR2 YYREEE (reference sequence). The CDR3 here is CASIQGAEAFF. DNA for the CDR3: TGTGCCAGCATTCAGGGTGCTGAAGCTTTCTTT.